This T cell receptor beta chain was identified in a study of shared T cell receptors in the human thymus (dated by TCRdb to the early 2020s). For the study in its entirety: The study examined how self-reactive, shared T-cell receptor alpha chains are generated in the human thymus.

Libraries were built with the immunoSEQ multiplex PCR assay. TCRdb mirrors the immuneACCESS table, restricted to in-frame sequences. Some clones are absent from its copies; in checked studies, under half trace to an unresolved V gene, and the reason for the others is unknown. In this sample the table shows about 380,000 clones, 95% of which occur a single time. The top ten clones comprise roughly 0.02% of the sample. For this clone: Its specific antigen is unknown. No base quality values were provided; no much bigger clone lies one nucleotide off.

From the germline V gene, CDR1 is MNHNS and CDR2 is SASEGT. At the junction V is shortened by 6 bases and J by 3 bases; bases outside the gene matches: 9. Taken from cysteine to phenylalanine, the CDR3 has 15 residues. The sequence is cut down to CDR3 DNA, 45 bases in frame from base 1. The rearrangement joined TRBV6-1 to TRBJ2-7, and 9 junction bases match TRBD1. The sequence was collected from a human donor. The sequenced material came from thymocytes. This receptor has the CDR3 CASSNRQGGVYEQYF. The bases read TGTGCCAGCAGCAATCGACAGGGGGGGGTCTACGAGCAGTACTTC.